The text below deals with one T cell receptor beta chain. There are a few counts of this clonotype. Its antigen is still unknown. There are no base qualities to consult, and no much larger clone falls within one base. The data are from a study of early T cells in non-severe SARS-CoV-2 infection (dated by TCRdb to the early 2020s). Background on the whole study: Because TCR sequencing relied on bulk RNA taken from unsorted whole blood, pairing of alpha and beta chains was not possible.

Via the germline V gene (reference sequence), CDR1 is MNHNY and CDR2 SVGAGI. Including the terminal cysteine and phenylalanine, the CDR3 comprises 17 residues. The retained sequence is limited to the CDR3, 51 bases, with the frame set at the first base. Trimming removed 7 bases from V and 4 bases from J; the gene matches leave 17 bases unexplained. What the work shows at the level of the full study, not this receptor alone: VDJdb matching was skewed toward anti-spike CD8 responses, so virus-specific expansions were likely underestimated and private and CD4 specificities were missed.

Set within a cohort of healthcare workers in London, UK, this nested case-control study involved weekly PCR testing of nasopharyngeal swabs along with blood sampling. Healthcare workers were enrolled in the week of the UK lockdown, from 23 to 31 March 2020, and were followed every week for up to roughly 16 weeks. The library was obtained by 5' RACE. Sequencing was carried out with a NextSeq 500. To correct for sequencing error and PCR bias, the TCR library protocol tagged individual cDNA molecules with unique molecular identifiers. Both TCR alpha and beta chains were sequenced, and tight co-correlation was observed between alpha and beta sequence abundances in each sample. Under the source paper's analysis protocol: Decombinator V4 was used to annotate TCR sequences for V gene, J gene and CDR3. Expanded TCRs were defined as changing significantly between any two time points under a Poisson model with p below 0.0001. TCR abundances were normalised to the total number of TCRs sequenced per sample and expressed as counts per million. TRAV1-2 paired with TRAJ12, TRAJ20 or TRAJ33 defined MAIT TCRs, while TRAV10 paired with TRAJ18 defined iNKT TCRs. A search of VDJdb, accessed on 1 November 2021, was run for TCRs annotated to CMV, EBV and SARS-CoV-2, with TCRs annotated for multiple antigens excluded. The public reads were quality trimmed at Q25 with fastp and then assembled into clones with MiXCR by TCRdb, keeping productive beta chains. Each CDR3 protein appears once, grouped with its most common genes and DNA. These V and J calls derive from TCRdb rather than the authors' analysis. The table for this sample lists 90,000 to 120,000 distinct CDR3 sequences; around 10% of them were counted only once. 6.5% to 8% of the sample belongs to the ten largest clones.

This sequence uses TRBV6-6 and TRBJ1-1; 8 bases in between match TRBD1. The sequenced material came from whole blood. This sequence originates from an adult who was a healthcare worker with PCR-confirmed SARS-CoV-2 infection or an uninfected control (not recorded which). CDR3 protein: CASTHQVTGGQSTEAFF. The DNA sequence is given as TGTGCCAGCACCCATCAGGTTACAGGGGGTCAGAGCACTGAAGCTTTCTTT.